Listed below are T cell receptor beta chains from one sample, sequenced in a study of CD4 T cells in relation to SARS-CoV-2 and coronaviruses. These receptors have no known antigen. Assay used: immunoSEQ multiplex PCR; TCRdb lists only in-frame clones, some missing. The table has approximately 39,000 clones, 77% seen once; the top ten hold 20%. What was sequenced was memory CD4+ T cells from PBMCs, cultured in vitro. The receptor source for this set is an adult with COVID-19. Each CDR3 is given with its conserved first and last residue. The D gene is left open where the match is weak. Only some rows state a clone size, as once, few, many or a class for expanded clones.

TRBV24-1	once	TRBJ2-1	TRBD2	19	CATSDSGLAGAKPYNEQFF	TGTGCCACCAGTGATTCCGGATTAGCGGGAGCGAAACCCTACAATGAGCAGTTCTTC
TRBV19	.	TRBJ1-2	.	13	CASSRTGNYGYTF	TGTGCCAGTAGTAGGACGGGCAACTATGGCTACACCTTC
TRBV15	medium-sized	TRBJ2-5	TRBD2	13	CATSDVGGETQYF	TGTGCCACCAGCGACGTGGGGGGGGAGACCCAGTACTTC
TRBV27	once	TRBJ2-1	.	11	CASRSVNEQFF	TGTGCCAGCCGTAGCGTAAATGAGCAGTTCTTC
TRBV19	once	TRBJ2-3	.	17	CASSIQGTGGWTDTQYF	TGTGCCAGTAGTATTCAAGGGACCGGAGGGTGGACAGATACGCAGTATTTT
TRBV4-2	.	TRBJ2-4	.	22	CASSLVFFARLWGQLAKNIQYF	TGTGCCAGCAGCCTCGTCTTTTTCGCACGTCTTTGGGGGCAGCTAGCCAAAAACATTCAGTACTTC
TRBV28	.	TRBJ2-7	TRBD2	14	CASSLGGRSGEQYF	TGTGCCAGCAGTTTAGGCGGGAGGTCGGGTGAGCAGTACTTC
TRBV5-1	.	TRBJ1-6	.	16	CASSFTGGSYNSPLHF	TGCGCCAGCAGCTTCACAGGAGGCTCCTATAATTCACCCCTCCACTTT
TRBV28	.	TRBJ2-1	.	13	CASHPGRDNEQFF	TGTGCCAGCCACCCTGGGCGGGACAATGAGCAGTTCTTC
TRBV19	.	TRBJ2-5	.	16	CASSIGFLANQETQYF	TGTGCCAGTAGTATCGGCTTCCTAGCTAACCAAGAGACCCAGTACTTC
TRBV28	.	TRBJ1-5	.	14	CASHSPFSNQPQHF	TGTGCCAGCCACAGTCCCTTTAGCAATCAGCCCCAGCATTTT
TRBV2	.	TRBJ2-5	.	13	CASIRGLQETQYF	TGTGCCAGCATTCGGGGGCTACAAGAGACCCAGTACTTC
TRBV20-1	.	TRBJ2-7	.	11	CSAPQGYEQYF	TGCAGTGCTCCACAGGGCTACGAGCAGTACTTC
TRBV2	.	TRBJ2-7	.	12	CASSPRDYEQYF	TGTGCCAGCAGTCCCAGAGACTACGAGCAGTACTTC
TRBV5-1	.	TRBJ1-1	.	13	CASSLSRVTEAFF	TGCGCCAGCAGCTTGTCGAGGGTGACTGAAGCTTTCTTT
TRBV15	.	TRBJ1-5	.	15	CATRDPYYSNQPQHF	TGTGCCACCAGGGACCCATACTATAGCAATCAGCCCCAGCATTTT
TRBV11-2	.	TRBJ2-7	.	13	CASSRTSVYEQYF	TGTGCCAGCAGCCGTACCTCCGTATACGAGCAGTACTTC
TRBV7-9	.	TRBJ2-1	TRBD2	14	CASSFLAGGDEQFF	TGTGCCAGCAGCTTTTTAGCGGGAGGAGACGAGCAGTTCTTC
TRBV29-1	once	TRBJ2-1	.	15	CSSNLGWGVYNEQFF	TGCAGCTCAAATCTAGGATGGGGTGTGTACAATGAGCAGTTCTTC
TRBV5-1	.	TRBJ2-1	TRBD2	15	CASSLGLAGVNEQFF	TGCGCCAGCAGCTTGGGACTAGCGGGAGTTAATGAGCAGTTCTTC
TRBV5-1	.	TRBJ2-3	.	15	CASRLDGASTDTQYF	TGCGCCAGCAGACTGGACGGCGCTAGCACAGATACGCAGTATTTT
TRBV19	.	TRBJ1-1	.	13	CASSISRRGPNFF	TGTGCCAGTAGTATTAGCCGACGGGGACCGAATTTCTTT
TRBV19	few	TRBJ2-7	TRBD1	12	CASSMTGDEQYF	TGTGCCAGTAGTATGACAGGGGACGAGCAGTACTTC
TRBV28	.	TRBJ2-7	.	14	CASSLSGGIYEQYF	TGTGCCAGCAGTTTAAGTGGGGGGATTTACGAGCAGTACTTC
TRBV5-5	few	TRBJ1-5	.	14	CASSRDSTNQPQHF	TGTGCCAGCAGCCGCGACAGTACCAATCAGCCCCAGCATTTT
TRBV2	.	TRBJ2-7	TRBD1	16	CASSVYRGTLSYEQYF	TGTGCCAGCAGTGTTTACAGGGGGACCCTCTCCTACGAGCAGTACTTC
TRBV11-2	.	TRBJ1-1	.	15	CASSHHTAKDTEAFF	TGTGCCAGCAGCCACCATACGGCGAAGGACACTGAAGCTTTCTTT
TRBV14	.	TRBJ2-2	TRBD2	22	CASSQVFGLAGKWLLYTGELFF	TGTGCCAGCAGCCAAGTATTCGGACTAGCGGGAAAATGGTTATTGTACACCGGGGAGCTGTTTTTT
TRBV25-1	.	TRBJ2-3	.	13	CASRISPTDTQYF	TGTGCCAGCAGGATTAGCCCCACAGATACGCAGTATTTT
TRBV25-1	.	TRBJ1-1	.	14	CASSELGGNTEAFF	TGTGCCAGCAGTGAACTCGGGGGGAACACTGAAGCTTTCTTT
TRBV10-3	.	TRBJ2-2	.	16	CAISPRVGIGIRELFF	TGTGCCATCAGTCCGAGGGTGGGCATTGGCATTAGGGAGCTGTTTTTT
TRBV6-6	.	TRBJ2-5	.	16	CASSYSSWLAGETQYF	TGTGCCAGCAGTTACTCGAGCTGGCTAGCTGGTGAGACCCAGTACTTC
TRBV6-5	once	TRBJ2-2	.	14	CASSSAGITGELFF	TGTGCCAGCAGTTCCGCAGGAATCACCGGGGAGCTGTTTTTT
TRBV18	large	TRBJ2-7	.	14	CASSPGTESYEQYF	TGTGCCAGCTCACCCGGGACGGAATCCTACGAGCAGTACTTC
TRBV10-3	.	TRBJ2-5	.	15	CAISSTYGYQETQYF	TGTGCCATCAGCTCCACCTATGGGTACCAAGAGACCCAGTACTTC
TRBV11-2	few	TRBJ1-6	.	16	CASSLDWALGLSPLHF	TGTGCCAGCAGCTTAGACTGGGCGTTAGGCTTATCACCCCTCCACTTT
TRBV19	.	TRBJ1-2	.	14	CASSPGPANYGYTF	TGTGCCAGTTCTCCAGGGCCAGCTAACTATGGCTACACCTTC
TRBV28	.	TRBJ2-7	TRBD1	15	CASSSQDRGNYEQYF	TGTGCCAGCAGTTCACAAGACAGGGGTAACTACGAGCAGTACTTC
TRBV19	.	TRBJ1-5	.	12	CASSPTDQPQHF	TGTGCCAGTAGCCCGACAGATCAGCCCCAGCATTTT
TRBV5-1	.	TRBJ2-2	TRBD1	16	CASSLEGTGAPGELFF	TGCGCCAGCAGCTTGGAAGGGACAGGGGCCCCCGGGGAGCTGTTTTTT